Below, 20 T cell receptor beta chains from the same sample are listed, as sequenced in a study of molecular identifiers for immune sequencing clone quantification (dated by TCRdb to the late 2010s). Libraries were made using PCR. TCRdb shows the sequencer as Illumina HiSeq 4000. Through fastp at Q25 and MiXCR, TCRdb rebuilt clones from the public reads, retaining in-frame beta chains. Every entry covers one CDR3 protein and lists the most common genes and DNA from its rows. Present in this sample are about 640,000 distinct CDR3 sequences, just under 20% of which were seen just once. The ten largest account for roughly 0.83% of the sample. Sequences were obtained from naive CD8+ T cells from blood, with Jurkat cell RNA spiked in. The cell subset or site label of this sample denotes: FACS-sorted CD8+CD4-CCR7+CD45RA+ naive T cells. Every receptor here comes from a human donor in good health. Some libraries in this study had Jurkat cell RNA spiked in.

With respect to this clonotype: Given a much more abundant clone one base away, this may be a read error. Because the CDR3 is missing its conserved closing phenylalanine or tryptophan, this is likely a read error. The rearrangement joins TRBV9 to TRBJ2-5, with D possibly matching TRBD1 (6 bases). Germline V lookup: CDR1 SGDLS, CDR2 YYNGEE. CDR3 length: 15 residues. V was clipped by 0 bases and J by 4 bases, with 13 bases between them. CDR3 in DNA: TGTGCCAGCAGCGTAGAGAGTTTGGGGGCAGAGACCCAGTACTCC. Encoded protein: CASSVESLGAETQYS.

This clonotype was counted a few times. The V and J genes are TRBV6-2 or TRBV6-3 and TRBJ2-3, with TRBD2 matching over 10 bases. J gave up 1 base and V 5 bases, and 15 bases lay outside the gene matches. The CDR3 contains 19 residues. Germline CDR1 MNHEY, CDR2 SVGEGT. This CDR3 is CASSGWTAGGPGGTDTQYF. The DNA of the CDR3 is TGTGCCAGCAGTGGGTGGACAGCGGGAGGGCCGGGTGGCACAGATACGCAGTATTTT.

This clonotype has more than one count but fewer than ten. V and J are TRBV27 and TRBJ2-7; the D gene could be TRBD1 or TRBD2 (5 bases each). V shed 4 bases and J shed 1 base, with 17 bases lying between them. CDR1 and CDR2 from the germline V gene are MNHEY and SMNVEV (reference sequence). There are 16 residues in the CDR3. This CDR3 is CASSWGPPRASYEQYF. CDR3 sequence (DNA): TGTGCCAGCAGTTGGGGACCGCCCCGTGCGTCCTACGAGCAGTACTTC.

V is TRBV4-3 and J is TRBJ2-5, with a possible D match to TRBD2 (6 bases). The CDR3 extends over 14 amino acids. CDR1 is LGHNA and CDR2 is YSLEER in the germline V gene. V lost 1 base to trimming and J lost 4 bases, with 10 bases between them. The CDR3 DNA sequence: TGCGCCAGCAGCCAAGGTACCGGGGGAGAGACCCAGTACTTC. It translates to CASSQGTGGETQYF.

As to this clonotype: Being one base from a much bigger clone, this may be a read error. The rearrangement links TRBV6-5 to TRBJ2-7; 7 positions agree with TRBD2. The CDR3 extends over 14 amino acids. From germline, CDR1 is MNHEY and CDR2 SVGAGI. The CDR3 DNA sequence: TGTGCCAGCAGTTACTATGGGGGAGGGTACGAGCAGCACTTC. Encoded protein: CASSYYGGGYEQHF.

This clonotype was found a few times. The rearrangement links TRBV9 to TRBJ1-2; weak D call: TRBD1 (6 bases). The length of the CDR3 is 18 residues. Germline assignment: CDR1 SGDLS and CDR2 YYNGEE. Trimming stripped 0 bases from V and 1 base from J, with 19 bases between. CDR3 nucleotide sequence: TGTGCCAGCAGCGTAGGGAGTGACAGGACCCTCTTTAACTATGGCTACACCTTC. Its translation is CASSVGSDRTLFNYGYTF. The variable domain in full, with the rest retrieved from reference TRBV9 and TRBJ1-2, is DSGVTQTPKHLITATGQRVTLRCSPRSGDLSVYWYQQSLDQGLQFLIQYYNGEERAKGNILERFSAQQFPDLHSELNLSSLELGDSALYFCASSVGSDRTLFNYGYTFGSGTRLTVV.

The chain is built from TRBV5-8 and TRBJ1-1, with TRBD1 identical over 8 bases. From germline, CDR1 is SGHTS and CDR2 YDEGEE. Trimming at V came to 4 bases and at J to 4 bases, leaving 12 bases not matched to a gene. The CDR3 length is 16 residues. This CDR3 reads CASSHLNRGGGTEAFF. CDR3 DNA sequence: TGTGCCAGCAGCCACTTAAACAGGGGGGGGGGCACTGAAGCTTTCTTT.

This clonotype was seen only a few times. The J gene is TRBJ1-5, the V gene TRBV27; D ambiguous. Germline CDR1 is MNHEY and CDR2 is SMNVEV (reference sequence). The CDR3 has 15 residues. Between the trimmed V and J ends, which lost 0 bases and 3 bases, there was a span of 9 bases. Here the CDR3 DNA reads TGTGCCAGCAGTTTATCGTGGCAGATCAATCAGCCCCAGCATTTT. This gives the protein CASSLSWQINQPQHF.

The table lists this clonotype with many counts. This chain links TRBV7-9 with TRBJ1-4; D is undetermined. V lost 2 bases to trimming and J lost 0 bases, with 10 bases between them. The germline gives CDR1 SEHNR, CDR2 FQNEAQ (reference sequence). CDR3 size: 16 residues. The CDR3 region has the DNA TGTGCCAGCAGCTTATATCTGGGATCAACTAATGAAAAACTGTTTTTT. Translating gives CASSLYLGSTNEKLFF.

There are many counts of this clonotype. This chain connects TRBV24-1 to TRBJ1-1, with unresolved D. Germline CDR1 KGHDR, CDR2 SFDVKD. V was shortened by 3 bases and J by 5 bases, with 12 bases between the two germline ends. The CDR3 runs 14 residues. CDR3 sequence: CATSDPGGGTEAFF. The CDR3 coding sequence is TGTGCCACCAGTGATCCCGGAGGAGGGACTGAAGCTTTCTTT.

In this sample, this clonotype turned up a few times. V and J are TRBV20-1 and TRBJ2-1; the D call may be TRBD1 or TRBD2 (5 bases each). The CDR3 is made up of 15 amino acids. The germline V gene has CDR1 DFQATT and CDR2 SNEGSKA (reference sequence). Trimming removed 3 bases from V and 0 bases from J, with 12 bases in between. In DNA, the CDR3 is TGCAGTGCTAGTAGCGACAGAGACTCCTACAATGAGCAGTTCTTC. This sequence encodes CSASSDRDSYNEQFF.

This clonotype was picked up many times. V and J are TRBV2 and TRBJ1-1; tentative D call: TRBD1 (6 bases). The germline V gene has CDR1 SNHLY and CDR2 FYNNEI. The V gene lost 6 bases and the J gene lost 5 bases, with 7 bases spanning the gap. This CDR3 region has 11 residues. This chain's CDR3 is CASRGATEAFF. The CDR3 DNA is TGTGCCAGCAGGGGGGCGACTGAAGCTTTCTTT.

This clonotype appeared a single time. This sequence may be a read error, since a much larger clone differs from it by one base. J is TRBJ2-7 and V is TRBV12-3 or TRBV12-4, with 7 bases identical to TRBD2. The V segment lost 4 bases and the J segment 3 bases; nucleotides outside the gene matches: 6. The CDR3 covers 14 residues. The CDR3 is CASSWGGPNYEQYF. The CDR3 region has the DNA TGTGCCAGCAGTTGGGGGGGTCCAAACTACGAGCAGTACTTC.

This clonotype was observed a handful of times. This chain joins TRBV3-2 and TRBJ2-5; TRBD2 is taken as the D call from the table, unchecked against the DNA. TRBV3-2 is reported as a pseudogene. This CDR3 contains 18 residues. As DNA, the CDR3 is TGTGCCAGCAGGTACCCCAACGGCGGGGGGGGCCGTCAAGAGACCCAGTACTTC. This translates into CASRYPNGGGGRQETQYF.

CDR3 nucleotide sequence: TGTGCCAGCTCACGGGGGACAGATAAGGGGACTGAAGCTTTCTTT. It specifies CASSRGTDKGTEAFF. V usage is TRBV18 and J usage is TRBJ1-1; TRBD1 matches 7 bases. From germline, CDR1 is KGHSH and CDR2 LQKENI. The CDR3 is 15 amino acids. V shed 4 bases and J 5 bases; nucleotides not matched to a gene: 10. Together with reference TRBV18 and TRBJ1-1, the CDR3 gives the full variable domain: NAGVMQNPRHLVRRRGQEARLRCSPMKGHSHVYWYRQLPEEGLKFMVYLQKENIIDESGMPKERFSAEFPKEGPSILRIQQVVRGDSAAYFCASSRGTDKGTEAFFGQGTRLTVV.

This clonotype occurred many times. The chain carries TRBV2 and TRBJ2-5, with a tentative D call TRBD1 (6 bases). V was pared by 3 bases and J by 1 base, with 9 bases between. The CDR3 totals 14 residues. Looked up from germline, CDR1 is SNHLY and CDR2 is FYNNEI. The DNA for the CDR3 is TGTGCCAGCAGTGAGACAGGTAGCCAAGAGACCCAGTACTTC. Translating it yields CASSETGSQETQYF.

The rearrangement links TRBV2 to TRBJ2-1; TRBD1 is a possible D gene (5 bases). The CDR3 length is 16 residues. The germline V and J ends were trimmed by 8 bases and 8 bases, with 25 bases remaining between them. CDR1 is SNHLY, CDR2 FYNNEI, per germline. CDR3 protein: CASQHQGPSGFDEQFF. CDR3 DNA: TGTGCCAGCCAGCACCAGGGTCCATCCGGCTTTGATGAGCAGTTCTTC.

In this sample, this clonotype turned up many times. This rearrangement joins TRBV27 to TRBJ2-1, with D hard to call. V was cut by 4 bases and J by 4 bases, with 8 bases left in between. The CDR3 consists of 13 residues. Germline-derived CDR1 and CDR2 are MNHEY and SMNVEV (reference sequence). The CDR3 sequence is CASSSGPYNEQFF. For the CDR3, the DNA is TGTGCCAGCAGTTCCGGACCGTACAATGAGCAGTTCTTC.

Ten or more counts support this clonotype. This rearrangement joins TRBV5-1 to TRBJ2-7, with D possibly TRBD1 on 5 matching bases. Germline V gene data show CDR1 as SGHRS and CDR2 as YFSETQ. With 0 bases removed from V and 3 bases from J, the gap between germline ends came to 10 bases. The CDR3 length is 14 residues. In nucleotides, the CDR3 is TGCGCCAGCAGCTTGGGGCCAGGGCACTACGAGCAGTACTTC. Translation gives CASSLGPGHYEQYF.

Of note for this clonotype: Being one base from a much bigger clone, this may be a read error. The chain combines TRBV6-6 with TRBJ1-1; D ambiguous. Germline CDR1 is MNHNY and CDR2 is SVGAGI (reference sequence). Trimming removed 8 bases from V and 0 bases from J, with 10 bases in between. The CDR3 is made up of 13 amino acids. The CDR3 loop is CASRQTVNTEAFF. CDR3 coding DNA: TGTGCCAGCCGGCAGACCGTGAACACTGAAGCTTTCTTT.